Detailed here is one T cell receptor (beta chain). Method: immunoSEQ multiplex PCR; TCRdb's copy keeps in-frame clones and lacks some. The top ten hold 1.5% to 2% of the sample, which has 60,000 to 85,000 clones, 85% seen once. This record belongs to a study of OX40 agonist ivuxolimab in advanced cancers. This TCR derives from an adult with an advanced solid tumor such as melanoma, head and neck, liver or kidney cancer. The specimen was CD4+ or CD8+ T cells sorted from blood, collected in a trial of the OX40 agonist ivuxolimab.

The CDR3 protein is CAWSAGVEGNTIYF. In DNA, the CDR3 is TGTGCCTGGAGTGCAGGCGTCGAGGGAAACACCATATATTTT. V is TRBV30 and J is TRBJ1-3; D unclear. This CDR3 region has 14 residues. V dropped 1 base and J dropped 4 bases, with 11 bases sitting between them. CDR1 and CDR2 from the germline V gene are GTSNPN and SVGIG (reference sequence). The whole variable domain, filled in from reference TRBV30 and TRBJ1-3, reads SQTIHQWPATLVQPVGSPLSLECTVEGTSNPNLYWYRQAAGRGLQLLFYSVGIGQISSEVPQNLSASRPQDRQFILSSKKLLLSDSGFYLCAWSAGVEGNTIYFGEGSWLTVV.